These T cell receptor beta chains were read from a single sample in a study of human T cells and chemical hapten exposure. TCRdb ran MiXCR on the RACE reads and lists one entry per CDR3 protein. The sample shows some 53,000 distinct CDR3 sequences, approximately 9.9% of them seen only once. The sample consisted of whole blood, taken in connection with sensitization to the hapten diphenylcyclopropenone (DPC). Receptor source: a woman aged 40 to 55 with alopecia areata. Some clones in this sample may be carry-over from other donors' samples. The CDR3 runs from the conserved cysteine through the conserved F or W. A D gene is named only where the DNA matches it firmly. Not all rows give a size; the values are once, few, many and, for expanded clones, a class.

TGTGCCAGCAGCGAAATCCCCGGGACAGGGTACGATGAGCAGTTCTTC	CASSEIPGTGYDEQFF	TRBD1	TRBJ2-1	TRBV3-1	many
TGTGCCAGCTCACCAATAGCGGGAGTAGGAAGAGAGACCCAGTACTTC	CASSPIAGVGRETQYF	TRBD2	TRBJ2-5	TRBV18	few
TGCAGCGTTGAAGGGGACAGGGGTTTGGATACGCAGTATTTT	CSVEGDRGLDTQYF	TRBD1	TRBJ2-3	TRBV29-1	NA
TGTGCCAGCAGCCTTCGAGTTAACTATGGCTACACCTTC	CASSLRVNYGYTF	NA	TRBJ1-2	TRBV28	NA
TGTGCCAGCTCACCACGCGTTACTCAAGAGACCCAGTACTTC	CASSPRVTQETQYF	NA	TRBJ2-5	TRBV18	many
TGCAGCGGCGGGACAGGGAGCGGGGAGCTGTTTTTT	CSGGTGSGELFF	TRBD1	TRBJ2-2	TRBV29-1	many
TGCAATGCTAGTTCCCCTGGATATAGCAATCAGCCCCAGCATTTT	CNASSPGYSNQPQHF	NA	TRBJ1-5	TRBV20-1	once
TGTGCCAGCAGTCGGGGGACCACCGGGGAGCTGTTTTTT	CASSRGTTGELFF	NA	TRBJ2-2	TRBV6-5	few
TGTGCCAGCAGCCCCTCCCCACCTCTTCGAAACCTAGCGGGAATTTTCTACGAGCAGTACTTC	CASSPSPPLRNLAGIFYEQYF	TRBD2	TRBJ2-7	TRBV11-2	many
TGCAGCGTTGCAACAGGGGGCCAAGAGACCCAGTACTTC	CSVATGGQETQYF	TRBD1	TRBJ2-5	TRBV29-1	NA
TGCAGTGCTAGTTGGGGCGGAACACCCTACGAGCAGTACTTC	CSASWGGTPYEQYF	NA	TRBJ2-7	TRBV20-1	few
TGTGCCACCGGACAGGGGGCCTACGAGCAGTACTTC	CATGQGAYEQYF	TRBD1	TRBJ2-7	TRBV28	few
TGTGCCAGCAGCCACCGGGACGGGGATGGGAATGAGCAGTTCTTC	CASSHRDGDGNEQFF	NA	TRBJ2-1	TRBV7-2	many
TGTGCCAGCAGTTTTGGATATGGAAACACCATATATTTT	CASSFGYGNTIYF	NA	TRBJ1-3	TRBV6-5	NA
TGTGCCAGCAGAACAGTATTAACGGAGTTACTCTACTTC	CASRTVLTELLYF	NA	TRBJ2-7	TRBV6-2/TRBV6-3	many
TGTGCCAGCAGTGGTGGTTCGGGAGGGCGTTACAATGAGCAGTTCTTC	CASSGGSGGRYNEQFF	TRBD2	TRBJ2-1	TRBV28	NA
TGTGCCAGCAGCCTAGCCCCGAGGGAGCCCCAGCATTTT	CASSLAPREPQHF	NA	TRBJ1-5	TRBV7-8	few
TGTGCCAGCAGTTTACCTCCAGGGTCGGGTAATGAAAAACTGTTTTTT	CASSLPPGSGNEKLFF	NA	TRBJ1-4	TRBV28	NA
TGTGCCAGCAGCCAAAGACCCCCTGGACTAGCTCTCACTAGCACAGATACGCAGTATTTT	CASSQRPPGLALTSTDTQYF	TRBD2	TRBJ2-3	TRBV3-1	few
TGCAGCGGAAAGAAGTTGCGGGAGGTAGATACGCAGTATTTT	CSGKKLREVDTQYF	TRBD2	TRBJ2-3	TRBV29-1	few
TGTGCCAGCAAAAGGGAAATGAAAACGGAAGCTTTCTTT	CASKREMKTEAFF	NA	TRBJ1-1	TRBV6-2/TRBV6-3	few
TGTGCCAGCTCACCACAGGGAGCCCAAGAGACCCAGTACTTC	CASSPQGAQETQYF	NA	TRBJ2-5	TRBV18	many
TGTGCCAGCAGTCCGCACTACGAGCAGTACTTC	CASSPHYEQYF	NA	TRBJ2-7	TRBV12-3/TRBV12-4	NA
TGTGCCAGCAGCCAAGAGGGGGGCAATCAGCCCCAGCATTTT	CASSQEGGNQPQHF	NA	TRBJ1-5	TRBV3-1	few
TGTGCCAGCTTACCGGGACAGGGCATGAACACTGAAGCTTTCTTT	CASLPGQGMNTEAFF	TRBD1	TRBJ1-1	TRBV18	NA
TGCAGTGCTAGTAGAACAGGGTTCACTGAAGCTTTCTTT	CSASRTGFTEAFF	NA	TRBJ1-1	TRBV20-1	many
TGTGCCAGCAGTTTGCCCCCCGCGGGGTTACTTTCCTACGAGCAGTACTTC	CASSLPPAGLLSYEQYF	NA	TRBJ2-7	TRBV28	many
TGTGCCAGCAGCCCTGGACTAGCGGAAACCACAGATACGCAGTATTTT	CASSPGLAETTDTQYF	TRBD2	TRBJ2-3	TRBV11-3	NA
TGTGCCAGCAGTGGGGGGGTGAGCAATCAGCCCCAGCATTTT	CASSGGVSNQPQHF	NA	TRBJ1-5	TRBV12-3/TRBV12-4	many
TGTGCCAGCAGCTTAGCCTCCACAGGAGGTGAAGCTTTCTTT	CASSLASTGGEAFF	NA	TRBJ1-1	TRBV7-9	NA
TGTGCCAGCAGCTACGACAGGGGACAGCCCCAGCATTTT	CASSYDRGQPQHF	TRBD1	TRBJ1-5	TRBV7-2	many
TGCAGCGGCTGGGGGAGCTATGGCTACACCTTC	CSGWGSYGYTF	NA	TRBJ1-2	TRBV29-1	NA
TGTGCCAGCAGCCACCTCCTTAGGCTAGCGGGGGGGGCAGATACGCAGTATTTT	CASSHLLRLAGGADTQYF	TRBD2	TRBJ2-3	TRBV3-1	many
TGTGCCAGCAGTTCCGGGACAGGGGGTCAGCCCCAGCATTTT	CASSSGTGGQPQHF	TRBD1	TRBJ1-5	TRBV27	NA
TGTGCCAGTAGTGGGGGAGGCCCCCCACTCACCGGGGAGCTGTTTTTT	CASSGGGPPLTGELFF	NA	TRBJ2-2	TRBV19	few
TGCAGCGTTGAAGAGGCCGGGACAGATACGCAGTATTTT	CSVEEAGTDTQYF	NA	TRBJ2-3	TRBV29-1	few
TGTGCCAGCAGTTTAGGATCCTGGGGTATCAACGAGCAGTACTTC	CASSLGSWGINEQYF	NA	TRBJ2-7	TRBV12-3/TRBV12-4	many
TGTGCCAGCAGTTACAGTGACGGGGGGACCGACGAGCAGTACTTC	CASSYSDGGTDEQYF	TRBD2	TRBJ2-7	TRBV6-2/TRBV6-3	NA
TGTGCCAGCAGCCAGGGGACTAGCAGCACAGATACGCAGTATTTT	CASSQGTSSTDTQYF	TRBD2	TRBJ2-3	TRBV11-2	NA
TGCACCGGCGGACAGGGAACTTTGGGGACTGAAGCTTTCTTT	CTGGQGTLGTEAFF	TRBD1	TRBJ1-1	TRBV29-1	many
TGTGCCAGCAGTTTAGGGGGCGGGGCTGGGGATGAGCAGTTCTTC	CASSLGGGAGDEQFF	NA	TRBJ2-1	TRBV12-3/TRBV12-4	NA
TGCAGCGTCAAAGACAGGGGGCGCGGGGAGACCCAGTACTTC	CSVKDRGRGETQYF	TRBD1	TRBJ2-5	TRBV29-1	few
TGTGCCAAAGAATCGTACGACAGGGGGCGCATAGGTGAAAAACTGTTTTTT	CAKESYDRGRIGEKLFF	NA	TRBJ1-4	TRBV21-1	few
TGTGCCAGCAGTTTACAAGTGGGGGACACTGAAGCTTTCTTT	CASSLQVGDTEAFF	NA	TRBJ1-1	TRBV12-3/TRBV12-4	NA
TGTGCCAGCAGCACCTGGGGCGCCTACAATGAGCAGTTCTTC	CASSTWGAYNEQFF	NA	TRBJ2-1	TRBV19	few
TGCGCCAGCAGCGATGGACAGGGGGTCCCCTACAATGAGCAGTTCTTC	CASSDGQGVPYNEQFF	TRBD1	TRBJ2-1	TRBV5-1	few
TGTGCCAGCAGCTTAGAAGTTACGGGAATCTTAAAAAACATTCAGTACTTC	CASSLEVTGILKNIQYF	NA	TRBJ2-4	TRBV11-2	many